This entry features one T cell receptor (beta chain) sequence. The sample belongs to a study of preoperative IRX-2 immunotherapy in early breast cancer. The data were produced by immunoSEQ multiplex PCR, yet TCRdb's version contains in-frame clones alone and is incomplete. In the table there are around 62,000 clones, approximately 94% of which are singletons. Stated treatment: preoperative locoregional IRX-2 cytokine immunotherapy. Preoperative locoregional IRX-2 cytokine immunotherapy was tested in the phase Ib source study. V lost 1 base, J lost 8 bases, and 2 bases lay in between. Germline assignment: CDR1 MNHNS and CDR2 SASEGT. This CDR3 is 10 amino acids long.

The sample was taken from a patient treated with IRX-2 immunotherapy. The clonotype originates from a human donor with breast cancer. The chain uses TRBV6-1 and TRBJ1-1; D remains unclear. The CDR3: CASSEGEAFF. The CDR3 bases are TGTGCCAGCAGTGAAGGAGAAGCTTTCTTT.